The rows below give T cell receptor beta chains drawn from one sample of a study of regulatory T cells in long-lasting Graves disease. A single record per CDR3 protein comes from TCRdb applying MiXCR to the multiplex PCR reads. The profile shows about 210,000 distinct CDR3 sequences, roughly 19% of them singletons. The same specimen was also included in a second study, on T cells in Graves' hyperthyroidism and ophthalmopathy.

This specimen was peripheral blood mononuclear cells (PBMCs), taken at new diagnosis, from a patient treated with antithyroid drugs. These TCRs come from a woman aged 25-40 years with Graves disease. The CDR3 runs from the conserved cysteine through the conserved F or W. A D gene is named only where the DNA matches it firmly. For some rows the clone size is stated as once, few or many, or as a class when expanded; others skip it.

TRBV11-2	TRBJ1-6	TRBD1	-	TGTGCCAGCAGCTTAAGGGACAGGGTGAGGAATTCACCCCTCCACTTT	CASSLRDRVRNSPLHF
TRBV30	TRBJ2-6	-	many	TGTGCCTGGAGTGCACAGGGAGTCTCTGGGGCCAACGTCCTGACTTTC	CAWSAQGVSGANVLTF
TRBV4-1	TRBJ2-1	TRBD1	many	TGCGCCAGCAGCCAAGTCGGACAGGGGGCCGGGAATGAGCAGTTCTTC	CASSQVGQGAGNEQFF
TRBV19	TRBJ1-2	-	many	TGTGCCACCCGGCCAGAGGGTCAAGGTGGCTACACCTTC	CATRPEGQGGYTF
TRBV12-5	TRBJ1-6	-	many	TGTGCTAGTGTCTCAGACAGCAATAATTCACCCCTCCACTTT	CASVSDSNNSPLHF
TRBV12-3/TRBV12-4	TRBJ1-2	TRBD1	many	TGTGCCAGCAGCGGACAGGGTGGGAGAGGCACCTTC	CASSGQGGRGTF
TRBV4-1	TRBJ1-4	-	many	TGCGCCAGCAGCCAAAGGGACACCACTAATGAAAAACTGTTTTTT	CASSQRDTTNEKLFF
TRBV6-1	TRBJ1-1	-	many	TGTGCCAGCACCTCTCGACAGAAGAACACTGAAGCTTTCTTT	CASTSRQKNTEAFF
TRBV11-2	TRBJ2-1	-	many	TGTGCCAGCAGCTTAGGTCCCCTGTGGAATGAGCAGTTCTTC	CASSLGPLWNEQFF
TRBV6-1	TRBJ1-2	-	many	TGTGCCAGCAGTGCTCTCAACCCGGGACACAACTATGGCTACACCTTC	CASSALNPGHNYGYTF
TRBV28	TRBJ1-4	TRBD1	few	TGTGCCAGCAGCCGGGGACAGGGGTGGGACGAAAAACTGTTTTTT	CASSRGQGWDEKLFF
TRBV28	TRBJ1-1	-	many	TGTGCCAGCAGTTTAACGAGGGCAGGGAACACTGAAGCTTTCTTT	CASSLTRAGNTEAFF
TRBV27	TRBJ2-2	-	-	TGTGCCAGCAGTCCCCGTTCAGCTATTAACACCGGGGAGCTGTTTTTT	CASSPRSAINTGELFF
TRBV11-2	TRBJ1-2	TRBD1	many	TGTGCCAGCAGCTTATCATTGGTGCAGGGGGGGTTCTATGGCTACACCTTC	CASSLSLVQGGFYGYTF